The 22 T cell receptor beta chains below all came from one sample that was sequenced in a study of graft-versus-host responses after intestinal transplantation. Repertoires were generated with immunoSEQ multiplex PCR, while TCRdb's copy carries only in-frame clones and drops some. In the table there are several thousand clones, approximately 68% of which are singletons. Both intraepithelial and lamina propria lymphocytes were released by processing graft tissue. The source was ileum tissue, collected roughly 240 days after intestinal transplantation. These receptors all stem from a human patient who received an intestinal transplant, so some T cells may come from the graft donor.

In this sample, this clone turned up a few times. At the DNA level, this CDR3 is encoded by other sequences in the same sample as well. The rearrangement links TRBV4-2 to TRBJ1-2; D possibly corresponds to TRBD1 (5 bases). Trimming removed 1 base at V and 2 bases at J, with 11 bases between. The germline CDR1 and CDR2 sequences are LGHNA and YNFKEQ. The CDR3 is 15 residues long. DNA for the CDR3: TGTGCCAGCAGCCAAGGGGCAGGGACGAACTATGGCTACACCTTC. The encoded protein is CASSQGAGTNYGYTF.

As to this clone: Other DNA sequences of this sample code for an identical CDR3. The chain carries TRBV19 and TRBJ2-1; D is unclear. CDR1 is LNHDA and CDR2 is SQIVND in the germline V gene (reference sequence). The length of the CDR3 is 12 residues. V was cut by 3 bases and J by 0 bases, with 0 bases left in between. The CDR3 DNA is TGTGCCAGTAGTATCTCCTACAATGAGCAGTTCTTC. This codes for CASSISYNEQFF.

CDR3 sequence: CASSPQGARGQPQHF. In DNA form, the CDR3 reads TGTGCCAGCTCACCGCAGGGGGCGCGGGGTCAGCCCCAGCATTTT. The chain carries TRBV18 and TRBJ1-5; the match to TRBD1 covers 8 bases. The CDR3 totals 15 residues. Germline values: CDR1 KGHSH, CDR2 LQKENI. Trimming removed 3 bases from V and 6 bases from J; junction bases left unmatched: 7. Filled out from reference TRBV18 and TRBJ1-5, the complete variable domain reads NAGVMQNPRHLVRRRGQEARLRCSPMKGHSHVYWYRQLPEEGLKFMVYLQKENIIDESGMPKERFSAEFPKEGPSILRIQQVVRGDSAAYFCASSPQGARGQPQHFGDGTRLSIL.

The gene calls are TRBV5-1 and TRBJ2-5; TRBD1 matches 8 bases. After removal of 4 bases from V and 4 bases from J, the junction contained 6 bases not matched to a gene. Germline values: CDR1 SGHRS, CDR2 YFSETQ. The CDR3 extends over 14 amino acids. CDR3 nucleotide sequence: TGCGCCAGCAGCCCCTGGACAGGGCCAGAGACCCAGTACTTC. As protein: CASSPWTGPETQYF.

The genes are TRBV7-9 and TRBJ1-3; 8 bases fit TRBD1. V lost 5 bases, J lost 0 bases, and 6 bases stayed unmatched. Germline lookup yields CDR1 SEHNR and CDR2 FQNEAQ (reference sequence). This CDR3 contains 16 residues. CDR3 DNA: TGTGCCAGCAGCCTCCAGGGGGCACTCTCTGGAAACACCATATATTTT. Its translation: CASSLQGALSGNTIYF. Complete variable domain (other parts from reference TRBV7-9 and TRBJ1-3): DTGVSQNPRHKITKRGQNVTFRCDPISEHNRLYWYRQTLGQGPEFLTYFQNEAQLEKSRLLSDRFSAERPKGSFSTLEIQRTEQGDSAMYLCASSLQGALSGNTIYFGEGSWLTVV.

This clone was detected only a few times. The chain has TRBV5-1 and TRBJ2-5; D is unclear. V lost 6 bases to trimming and J lost 0 bases, with 15 bases between them. The V gene's germline CDR1 is SGHRS and CDR2 YFSETQ. The CDR3 is made up of 15 amino acids. This CDR3 reads CASNFLDPYQETQYF. The DNA for the CDR3 is TGCGCCAGCAATTTCCTTGACCCGTACCAAGAGACCCAGTACTTC. The complete variable domain, with remaining parts taken from reference TRBV5-1 and TRBJ2-5, reads KAGVTQTPRYLIKTRGQQVTLSCSPISGHRSVSWYQQTPGQGLQFLFEYFSETQRNKGNFPGRFSGRQFSNSRSEMNVSTLELGDSALYLCASNFLDPYQETQYFGPGTRLLVL.

This clone was observed a few times. This rearrangement joins TRBV11-2 to TRBJ1-1; D is undetermined. Trimming stripped 3 bases from V and 3 bases from J, with 8 bases between. Germline V gene data show CDR1 as SGHAT and CDR2 as FQNNGV. The CDR3 runs 13 residues. In DNA form, the CDR3 reads TGTGCCAGCAGCTTGTTTGTGGACACTGAAGCTTTCTTT. Translated: CASSLFVDTEAFF. Supplemented by reference TRBV11-2 and TRBJ1-1, the full variable domain reads EAGVAQSPRYKIIEKRQSVAFWCNPISGHATLYWYQQILGQGPKLLIQFQNNGVVDDSQLPKDRFSAERLKGVDSTLKIQPAKLEDSAVYLCASSLFVDTEAFFGQGTRLTVV.

The rearrangement joins TRBV28 to TRBJ2-7; 7 bases align to TRBD1. The CDR3 is made up of 14 amino acids. Germline V gene data show CDR1 as MDHEN and CDR2 as SYDVKM. The J segment lost 5 bases and the V segment lost 5 bases, leaving 9 bases of the junction unmatched. The DNA of the CDR3 is TGTGCCAGCAGTCCCCCGGACAGGCCCAACGAGCAGTACGTC. It encodes CASSPPDRPNEQYV.

CDR3 nucleotides: TGTGCCAGCAGCAGGGGAGCGGACAGTCAGCCCCAGCATTTT. This encodes CASSRGADSQPQHF. The chain has TRBV27 and TRBJ1-5; possibly TRBD1 for D (6 bases). This CDR3 spans 14 amino acids. The V and J ends lost 6 bases and 6 bases respectively, with 15 bases between them. Germline V gene lookup returns CDR1 MNHEY and CDR2 SMNVEV (reference sequence).

This clone showed up just a few times. This chain joins TRBV10-1 and TRBJ1-3, with TRBD1 matching over 7 bases. The junction had 6 bases not matched to a gene; V was cut back by 3 bases and J by 1 base. This CDR3 comprises 16 residues. The germline V gene has CDR1 WNHNN and CDR2 SYGVQD (reference sequence). The CDR3 loop is CASSESPTGSGNTIYF. The CDR3 DNA reads as TGCGCCAGCAGTGAATCCCCGACAGGGTCTGGAAACACCATATATTTT.

The chain has TRBV6-4 and TRBJ2-2; TRBD2 agrees at 7 bases. This CDR3 is 15 amino acids long. CDR1 and CDR2 from the germline V gene are MRHNA and SNTAGT. V gave up 2 bases and J gave up 0 bases; unmatched junction bases: 0. The CDR3 DNA follows: TGTGCCAGCAGTGACGGACTAGCGAACACCGGGGAGCTGTTTTTT. It yields the protein CASSDGLANTGELFF.

The gene calls are TRBV13 and TRBJ2-5; no firm D call. V lost 1 base and J lost 1, with 19 bases in between. Per the germline V gene, CDR1 is PRHDT and CDR2 is FYEKMQ (reference sequence). There are 18 residues in the CDR3. The CDR3 region is CASSLVKDVTGAQETQYF. The CDR3 DNA reads as TGTGCCAGCAGCTTAGTGAAGGACGTAACGGGTGCCCAAGAGACCCAGTACTTC.

This sequence joins TRBV2 and TRBJ2-7; TRBD1 is a possible D gene (6 bases). V dropped 4 bases and J dropped 2 bases, with 12 bases sitting between them. This CDR3 has 14 residues. Germline V CDR1 and CDR2: SNHLY, FYNNEI. CDR3 nucleotide sequence: TGTGCCAGCAGTGGAAGACAGGCCACCTACGAGCAGTACGTC. The encoded protein is CASSGRQATYEQYV.

CDR3: CASSVAGGLSGANVLTF. In DNA, the CDR3 is TGTGCCAGCAGCGTAGCTGGGGGGCTCAGTGGGGCCAACGTCCTGACTTTC. The V gene is TRBV9, the J gene TRBJ2-6; perhaps D is TRBD1 or TRBD2 (6 bases each). The CDR3 length is 17 residues. Germline V gene lookup returns CDR1 SGDLS and CDR2 YYNGEE. V was clipped by 0 bases and J by 3 bases, with 13 bases between them.

This chain uses TRBV7-8 with TRBJ1-5, with TRBD1 as a possible D gene (5 bases). V was shortened by 0 bases and J by 3 bases, with 15 bases between the two germline ends. The CDR3 runs 17 residues. Germline assignment: CDR1 SGHVS and CDR2 FQNEAQ. Here the CDR3 DNA reads TGTGCCAGCAGCTTAGCGTTGAGAGGACAAACCAATCAGCCCCAGCATTTT. Translated, it gives CASSLALRGQTNQPQHF.

Only a few counts were recorded for this clone. The rearrangement joins TRBV6-5 to TRBJ2-5; D possibly corresponds to TRBD1 (5 bases). The CDR3 consists of 13 residues. Trimming pared 6 bases from V and 0 bases from J, leaving 8 bases between. Looked up from germline, CDR1 is MNHEY and CDR2 is SVGAGI. The CDR3: CASSADNQETQYF. Here the CDR3 DNA reads TGTGCCAGCAGCGCGGACAACCAAGAGACCCAGTACTTC.

This clone has just a few counts. V gene TRBV7-9 combines with J gene TRBJ2-1; a possible D gene is TRBD1 (7 bases). The CDR3 is 14 amino acids. The germline CDR1 and CDR2 sequences are SEHNR and FQNEAQ (reference sequence). The ends were cut back, 0 bases at V and 7 bases at J, with 10 bases in the middle. The CDR3 coding sequence is TGTGCCAGCAGCTTAGCACAGGGGAGGAATGAGCAGTTCTTC. This encodes CASSLAQGRNEQFF.

V is TRBV6-1 and J is TRBJ2-3; 8 bases fit TRBD2. The CDR3 is 15 residues long. The germline gives CDR1 MNHNS, CDR2 SASEGT. Trimming took 2 bases from V and 0 from J; bases not matched to a gene: 1. This chain's CDR3 is CASSELAGSTDTQYF. The DNA of the CDR3 is TGTGCCAGCAGTGAACTAGCGGGTAGCACAGATACGCAGTATTTT.

CDR3 region: CASSIGRLNTEAFF. In DNA, the CDR3 is TGTGCCAGTAGTATAGGACGATTGAACACTGAAGCTTTCTTT. The chain links TRBV19 to TRBJ1-1; D unclear. The V end was cut by 1 base, the J end by 0 bases, with 6 bases between. CDR3 length equals 14 residues. CDR1 LNHDA and CDR2 SQIVND come from the germline V gene (reference sequence).

The rearrangement joins TRBV19 to TRBJ2-5, with TRBD2 matching 8 bases. V was clipped by 8 bases and J by 3 bases; unmatched bases: 11. Germline values: CDR1 LNHDA, CDR2 SQIVND (reference sequence). This CDR3 contains 15 residues. The CDR3 DNA follows: TGTGCCAGTCACCCTACGGGGGGGTTTAAAGAGACCCAGTACTTC. Its protein is CASHPTGGFKETQYF.

The CDR3 DNA sequence: TGTGCCAGCAGCCAAGGAACGGTATGGGCAATGAGTCAAGAGACCCAGTACTTC. Protein product: CASSQGTVWAMSQETQYF. The chain links TRBV14 to TRBJ2-5; D gene ambiguous. Trimming left V 1 base short and J 2 bases short, with 20 bases between. CDR3 length equals 18 residues. Per the germline V gene, CDR1 is SGHDN and CDR2 is FVKESK. Filled out from reference TRBV14 and TRBJ2-5, the complete variable domain reads EAGVTQFPSHSVIEKGQTVTLRCDPISGHDNLYWYRRVMGKEIKFLLHFVKESKQDESGMPNNRFLAERTGGTYSTLKVQPAELEDSGVYFCASSQGTVWAMSQETQYFGPGTRLLVL.

The V call is TRBV4-2, the J call TRBJ1-5; possible D gene TRBD1, 5 bases. Germline CDR1 and CDR2: LGHNA and YNFKEQ. The CDR3 is 17 amino acids. Trimming took off 1 base at V and 2 bases at J, with 15 bases between the two ends. The CDR3 coding sequence is TGTGCCAGCAGCCAAGGGACTGGAGGGACGGGCAATCAGCCCCAGCATTTT. It encodes CASSQGTGGTGNQPQHF.